The 10 T cell receptor beta chains in this list originate from one sample, sequenced in a study of tumor-infiltrating lymphocytes in localized non-small cell lung cancer. The table came from immunoSEQ multiplex PCR; TCRdb's copy has only in-frame clones and leaves some out. Found here are over 14,000 clones, roughly 76% of them singletons; the top ten hold 2% to 3%. Sequenced sample: lung tumor tissue. The receptors come from a human donor with non-small cell lung cancer.

The chain combines TRBV10-1 with TRBJ2-5; TRBD2 is a possible D gene (6 bases). The V gene lost 5 bases and the J gene lost 5 bases, with 24 bases spanning the gap. This CDR3 comprises 17 residues. Germline V gene sequence: CDR1 WNHNN, CDR2 SYGVQD (reference sequence). The CDR3 bases are TGCGCCAGCAGTCTAAGGGAAGGCGGGACTGTAGGGGAGACCCAGTACTTC. Translated: CASSLREGGTVGETQYF.

This clone was picked up one time. The chain joins TRBV6-5 to TRBJ1-1; D not certain. Germline V gene sequence: CDR1 MNHEY, CDR2 SVGAGI. The CDR3 runs 13 residues. Trimming left V 7 bases short and J 0 bases short, with 9 bases between. Written as DNA, the CDR3 is TGTGCCAGCATCGGGAGAATGAACACTGAAGCTTTCTTT. It is translated as CASIGRMNTEAFF.

This clone was counted a single time. J is TRBJ2-7 and V is TRBV5-4, with 9 bases fitting TRBD2. In germline, CDR1 is SGHNT, CDR2 YYREEE (reference sequence). The junction had 5 bases not matched to a gene; V was cut back by 3 bases and J by 4 bases. CDR3 length: 14 amino acids. CDR3 residues: CASSWAGGPYEQYF. DNA for the CDR3: TGTGCCAGCAGCTGGGCGGGAGGGCCGTACGAGCAGTACTTC.

V gene TRBV4-1 combines with J gene TRBJ2-5, with 7 bases lining up with TRBD1. Germline-derived CDR1 and CDR2 are MGHRA and YSYEKL. V shed 4 bases and J 13 bases; nucleotides not matched to a gene: 15. CDR3 length: 14 residues. The CDR3: CASSPMDRTRTLYF. CDR3 DNA: TGCGCCAGCAGCCCAATGGACAGGACCAGGACCTTGTACTTC.

This clone was detected only a few times. This chain links TRBV19 with TRBJ2-7; tentatively, D is TRBD1 or TRBD2 (5 bases each). Germline V gives CDR1 LNHDA, CDR2 SQIVND (reference sequence). V was clipped by 7 bases and J by 4 bases, with 23 bases between them. The CDR3 is 16 residues long. CDR3 sequence: CASKVSPALGVYEQYF. The CDR3 region has the DNA TGTGCCAGTAAAGTATCTCCAGCACTGGGGGTATACGAGCAGTACTTC.

The CDR3 DNA sequence: TGCGCCAGCAGCAGACTAGCGGGAGCGGGTGAGCAGTTCTTC. Its translation is CASSRLAGAGEQFF. The V and J genes are TRBV5-1 and TRBJ2-1; 12 nucleotides match TRBD2. CDR1 and CDR2 from the germline V gene are SGHRS and YFSETQ. CDR3 length equals 14 residues. J was trimmed by 9 bases and V by 4 bases; bases with no gene match: 5. Full variable domain (rest looked up from reference TRBV5-1 and TRBJ2-1): KAGVTQTPRYLIKTRGQQVTLSCSPISGHRSVSWYQQTPGQGLQFLFEYFSETQRNKGNFPGRFSGRQFSNSRSEMNVSTLELGDSALYLCASSRLAGAGEQFFGPGTRLTVL.

J is TRBJ1-2 and V is TRBV5-6; perhaps TRBD1 as D (5 bases). The CDR3 runs 15 residues. Deletions cut 4 bases from V and 1 base from J, with 14 bases between. Germline values: CDR1 SGHDT, CDR2 YYEEEE. The CDR3: CASSALEGHNYGYTF. CDR3 in DNA: TGTGCCAGCAGCGCCCTGGAGGGGCATAACTATGGCTACACCTTC.

Comments on this clone: Distinct nucleotide sequences in the sample also encode this CDR3. The CDR3: CASSLSRDGYTF. The CDR3 DNA reads as TGTGCCAGCAGCCTCAGCAGGGACGGCTACACCTTC. This chain joins TRBV7-9 and TRBJ1-2; D might be TRBD1 (5 bases). The CDR3 sequence is 12 residues long. The V gene lost 5 bases and the J gene lost 8 bases, with 12 bases spanning the gap. Germline V CDR1 and CDR2: SEHNR, FQNEAQ (reference sequence).

The chain employs TRBV27 and TRBJ2-6; no firm D call. The CDR3 is 14 residues long. Trimming took off 6 bases at V and 0 bases at J, with 6 bases between the two ends. The V gene's germline CDR1 is MNHEY and CDR2 SMNVEV (reference sequence). Written as DNA, the CDR3 is TGTGCCAGCAGGACCCACTCTGGGGCCAACGTCCTGACTTTC. Protein product: CASRTHSGANVLTF.

The chain carries TRBV5-1 and TRBJ2-2; D gene uncertain. Trimming stripped 2 bases from V and 5 bases from J, with 7 bases between. Germline CDR1 reads SGHRS; CDR2 reads YFSETQ. This CDR3 comprises 13 residues. Here the CDR3 reads CASSLGSTGELFF. The DNA of the CDR3 is TGCGCCAGCAGCTTAGGTTCGACCGGGGAGCTGTTTTTT.